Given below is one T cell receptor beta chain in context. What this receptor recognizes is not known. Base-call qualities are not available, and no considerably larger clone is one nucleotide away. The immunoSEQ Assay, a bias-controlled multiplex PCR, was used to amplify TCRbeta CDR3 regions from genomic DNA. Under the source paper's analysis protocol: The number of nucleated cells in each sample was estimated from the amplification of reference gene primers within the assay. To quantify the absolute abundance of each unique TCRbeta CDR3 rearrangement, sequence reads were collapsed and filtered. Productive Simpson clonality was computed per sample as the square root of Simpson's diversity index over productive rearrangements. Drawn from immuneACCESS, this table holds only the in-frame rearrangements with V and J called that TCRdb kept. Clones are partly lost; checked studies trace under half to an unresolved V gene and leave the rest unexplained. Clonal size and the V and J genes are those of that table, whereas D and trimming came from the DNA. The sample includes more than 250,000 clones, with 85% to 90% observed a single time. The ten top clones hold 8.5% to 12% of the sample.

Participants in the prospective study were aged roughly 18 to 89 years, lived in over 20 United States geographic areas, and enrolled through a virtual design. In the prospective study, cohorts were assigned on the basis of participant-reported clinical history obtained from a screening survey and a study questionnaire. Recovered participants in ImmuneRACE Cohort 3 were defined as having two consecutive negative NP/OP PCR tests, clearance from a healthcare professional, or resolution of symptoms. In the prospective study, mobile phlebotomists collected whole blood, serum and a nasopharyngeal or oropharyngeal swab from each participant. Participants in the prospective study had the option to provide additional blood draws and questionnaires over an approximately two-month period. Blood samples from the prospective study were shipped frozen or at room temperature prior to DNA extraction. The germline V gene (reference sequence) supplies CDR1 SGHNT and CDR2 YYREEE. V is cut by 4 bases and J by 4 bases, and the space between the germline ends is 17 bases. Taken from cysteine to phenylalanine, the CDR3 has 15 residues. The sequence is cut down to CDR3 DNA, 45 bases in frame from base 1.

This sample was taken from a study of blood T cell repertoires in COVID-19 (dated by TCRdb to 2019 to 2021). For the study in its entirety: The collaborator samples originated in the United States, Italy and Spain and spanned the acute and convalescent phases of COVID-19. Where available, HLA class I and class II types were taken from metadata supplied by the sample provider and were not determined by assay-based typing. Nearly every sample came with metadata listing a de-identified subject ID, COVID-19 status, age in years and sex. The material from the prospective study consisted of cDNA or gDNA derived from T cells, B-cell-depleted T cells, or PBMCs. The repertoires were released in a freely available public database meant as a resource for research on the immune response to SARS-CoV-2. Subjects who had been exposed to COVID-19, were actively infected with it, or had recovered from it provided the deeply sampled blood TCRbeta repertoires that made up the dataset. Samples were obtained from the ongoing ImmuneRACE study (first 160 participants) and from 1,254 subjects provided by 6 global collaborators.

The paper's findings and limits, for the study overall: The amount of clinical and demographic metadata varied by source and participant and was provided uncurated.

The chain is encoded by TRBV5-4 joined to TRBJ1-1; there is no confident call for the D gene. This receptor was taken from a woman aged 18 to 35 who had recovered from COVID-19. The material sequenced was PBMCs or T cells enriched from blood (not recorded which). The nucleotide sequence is TGTGCCAGCAGCCCCAGTCGGTCAGGTGGCACTGAAGCTTTCTTT. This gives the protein CASSPSRSGGTEAFF.